Following are 28 T cell receptor beta chains from one sample sequenced in a study of shared T cell receptors in the human thymus. Repertoires were generated with immunoSEQ multiplex PCR, while TCRdb's copy carries only in-frame clones and drops some. The sample includes 640,000 or so clones, around 87% of them seen just once. In addition, the sample was reused for a study of human thymus T cells.

Sequencing was carried out using thymocytes. The receptors derive from a boy under two years old with a congenital heart defect.

This clone has only a few counts. This sequence joins TRBV5-1 and TRBJ1-3, with no clear D. V was cut by 1 base and J by 1 base, with 15 bases left in between. Germline-derived CDR1 and CDR2 are SGHRS and YFSETQ. The CDR3 loop spans 17 amino acids. The CDR3 loop is CASSLNGLLGSGNTIYF. In DNA, the CDR3 is TGCGCCAGCAGCTTGAATGGACTTTTAGGATCTGGAAACACCATATATTTT. The variable domain in full, with the rest retrieved from reference TRBV5-1 and TRBJ1-3, is KAGVTQTPRYLIKTRGQQVTLSCSPISGHRSVSWYQQTPGQGLQFLFEYFSETQRNKGNFPGRFSGRQFSNSRSEMNVSTLELGDSALYLCASSLNGLLGSGNTIYFGEGSWLTVV.

The chain links TRBV28 to TRBJ2-7; D unclear. Germline V lookup: CDR1 MDHEN, CDR2 SYDVKM. This CDR3 is built from 14 residues. The V and J ends lost 5 bases and 6 bases respectively, with 17 bases between them. The CDR3 DNA is TGTGCCAGCAGTCAGATTGGGCCTTCTGGCGAGCAGTACTTC. Amino acids: CASSQIGPSGEQYF. The full variable domain, its missing parts supplied by reference TRBV28 and TRBJ2-7, is DVKVTQSSRYLVKRTGEKVFLECVQDMDHENMFWYRQDPGLGLRLIYFSYDVKMKEKGDIPEGYSVSREKKERFSLILESASTNQTSMYLCASSQIGPSGEQYFGPGTRLTVT.

This chain uses TRBV4-3 with TRBJ2-1, with 12 bases fitting TRBD2. Germline values: CDR1 LGHNA, CDR2 YSLEER. This CDR3 is built from 18 residues. The V gene end was trimmed by 1 base and the J gene end by 4 bases; junction bases not matched to a gene: 8. DNA for the CDR3: TGCGCCAGCAGCCAAGCCCCTAGCGGGAGGGCCCGATACAATGAGCAGTTCTTC. It is translated as CASSQAPSGRARYNEQFF.

This clone was seen only a few times. The CDR3 region has the DNA TGTGCCAGTAGCCCGTATAGCAATCAGCCCCAGCATTTT. Amino acid sequence: CASSPYSNQPQHF. V gene TRBV19 combines with J gene TRBJ1-5, with unresolved D. The V and J ends lost 6 bases and 0 bases respectively, with 6 bases between them. Germline V gene lookup returns CDR1 LNHDA and CDR2 SQIVND (reference sequence). The CDR3 consists of 13 residues.

This CDR3 reads CASSGGLGGKNIQYF. In DNA, the CDR3 is TGTGCCAGCAGCGGGGGTTTGGGGGGCAAAAACATTCAGTACTTC. This chain connects TRBV13 to TRBJ2-4, with D perhaps TRBD2 (6 bases). V was cut by 5 bases and J by 3 bases, with 14 bases left in between. CDR1 is PRHDT, CDR2 FYEKMQ, per germline (reference sequence). The CDR3 has 15 residues.

J is TRBJ1-3 and V is TRBV6-8, with D tentatively TRBD1 (5 bases). CDR1 is MNHGY and CDR2 is SAAAGT in the germline V gene. The CDR3 runs 15 residues. V was shortened by 4 bases and J by 0 bases, with 10 bases between the two germline ends. The CDR3 coding sequence is TGTGCCAGCAGTTGCGCCAGGGACTCTGGAAACACCATATATTTT. This encodes CASSCARDSGNTIYF.

This clone was picked up one time. The chain recombines TRBV29-1 with TRBJ1-2, with D possibly being TRBD1 (5 bases). This CDR3 contains 11 residues. Germline lookup yields CDR1 SQVTM and CDR2 ANQGSEA. V was shortened by 3 bases and J by 3 bases, with 5 bases between the two germline ends. The CDR3, as DNA: TGCAGCGTTGAGGGGCACTATGGCTACACCTTC. Protein product: CSVEGHYGYTF.

The J gene is TRBJ1-6, the V gene TRBV28; a possible D gene is TRBD1 (6 bases). The CDR3 spans 15 residues. Germline V CDR1 and CDR2: MDHEN, SYDVKM. V was pared by 5 bases and J by 6 bases, with 14 bases between. CDR3 amino acids: CASSGSGRGNSPLHF. CDR3 sequence (DNA): TGTGCCAGCAGTGGGTCGGGCAGGGGTAATTCACCCCTCCACTTT.

This chain joins TRBV11-2 and TRBJ2-7; 13 bases align to TRBD2. This CDR3 has 17 residues. The trim removed 2 bases at V and 5 bases at J, leaving 9 bases unmatched. CDR1 SGHAT and CDR2 FQNNGV come from the germline V gene. This chain's CDR3 is CASSLFRTSGRVHEQYF. Written as DNA, the CDR3 is TGTGCCAGCAGCTTATTCAGGACTAGCGGGAGAGTCCACGAGCAGTACTTC.

The genes are TRBV18 and TRBJ2-3; the match to TRBD2 covers 11 bases. The V segment lost 6 bases and the J segment 4 bases; nucleotides outside the gene matches: 15. Germline lookup yields CDR1 KGHSH and CDR2 LQKENI. The CDR3 is 18 residues long. In DNA form, the CDR3 reads TGTGCCAGCTCGCAGATAGCGGGGGGGCCATTGTTGCCAGATACGCAGTATTTT. Protein sequence: CASSQIAGGPLLPDTQYF.

This chain connects TRBV12-5 to TRBJ2-7, with 9 bases identical to TRBD1. Germline V gene lookup returns CDR1 LGHNT and CDR2 FRNRAP. Trimming cost V 0 bases and J 4 bases; bases outside gene matches: 10. The CDR3 extends over 17 amino acids. The CDR3, as DNA: TGTGCTAGTGGTTTGGTACGAACAGGGGGCCAAACGTACGAGCAGTACTTC. It yields the protein CASGLVRTGGQTYEQYF.

The chain couples TRBV15 to TRBJ2-5; D possibly corresponds to TRBD2 (6 bases). The CDR3 is made up of 15 amino acids. Germline CDR1 LNHNV, CDR2 YYDKDF (reference sequence). The V and J ends lost 5 bases and 1 base respectively, with 14 bases between them. The CDR3 spells CATSCPPSAQETQYF. In nucleotides, the CDR3 is TGTGCCACCAGCTGCCCCCCTAGCGCCCAAGAGACCCAGTACTTC.

The chain carries TRBV4-3 and TRBJ2-7; TRBD1 aligns across 8 bases. Germline assignment: CDR1 LGHNA and CDR2 YSLEER. J lost 7 bases, V lost 4 bases, and 3 bases had no gene match. CDR3 length: 12 residues. In nucleotides, the CDR3 is TGCGCCAGCAGCCCCCGACAGGGGGAGCAGTACTTC. Encoded protein: CASSPRQGEQYF.

The J gene is TRBJ1-1, the V gene TRBV6-1; tentative D call: TRBD1 (6 bases). Between the trimmed V and J ends, which lost 2 bases and 8 bases, there was a span of 18 bases. The CDR3 spans 15 residues. CDR1 is MNHNS, CDR2 SASEGT, per germline. The CDR3 sequence is CASSERPGHLLEAFF. DNA for the CDR3: TGTGCCAGCAGTGAACGCCCGGGACACCTACTAGAAGCTTTCTTT.

V gene TRBV4-3 combines with J gene TRBJ2-1; perhaps TRBD1 as D (5 bases). CDR3 size: 17 residues. V lost 0 bases and J lost 0, with 12 bases in between. Germline V CDR1 and CDR2: LGHNA, YSLEER. The chain's CDR3 is CASSQDRQTHSYNEQFF. The CDR3 DNA is TGCGCCAGCAGCCAAGATCGACAGACCCACTCCTACAATGAGCAGTTCTTC.

CDR3 residues: CASSLGQAPYEQYF. DNA of the CDR3: TGTGCCAGCAGTCTTGGACAGGCGCCCTACGAGCAGTACTTC. The chain combines TRBV28 with TRBJ2-7, with 7 positions matching TRBD1. Losses at the gene ends were 5 bases for V and 2 bases for J; bases not matched to a gene: 6. Per the germline V gene, CDR1 is MDHEN and CDR2 is SYDVKM. The CDR3 sequence is 14 residues long. The whole variable domain, remainder taken from reference TRBV28 and TRBJ2-7, is DVKVTQSSRYLVKRTGEKVFLECVQDMDHENMFWYRQDPGLGLRLIYFSYDVKMKEKGDIPEGYSVSREKKERFSLILESASTNQTSMYLCASSLGQAPYEQYFGPGTRLTVT.

This sequence joins TRBV7-2 and TRBJ2-7, with TRBD1 identical over 7 bases. Germline CDR1 is SGHTA and CDR2 is FQGNSA. The CDR3 has 18 amino acids. V shed 1 base, J shed 7 bases, and the junction held 19 bases outside the gene matches. CDR3 bases: TGTGCCAGCAGCTTAGTTTGGCTAGGGGGCGAGGGGGTTGGGGAGCAGTACTTC. Protein sequence: CASSLVWLGGEGVGEQYF.

V is TRBV27 and J is TRBJ2-1, with TRBD2 identical over 10 bases. CDR3 size: 19 residues. Germline CDR1 is MNHEY and CDR2 is SMNVEV (reference sequence). With V trimmed by 8 bases and J by 1 base, 17 bases remained unmatched. The CDR3 here is CASHSWGLAGAVSYNEQFF. In nucleotides, the CDR3 is TGTGCCAGCCACTCGTGGGGGCTAGCGGGAGCCGTATCCTACAATGAGCAGTTCTTC.

The chain carries TRBV5-4 and TRBJ1-2; unclear D gene. Trimming removed 1 base from V and 2 bases from J, with 15 bases in between. The CDR3 totals 16 residues. CDR1 and CDR2 (germline): SGHNT, YYREEE (reference sequence). CDR3 coding DNA: TGTGCCAGCAGCTTGCATGGGAGATACTTAAACTATGGCTACACCTTC. Translated, it gives CASSLHGRYLNYGYTF.

V is TRBV12-5 and J is TRBJ2-4, with 8 bases lining up with TRBD1. The CDR3 runs 17 residues. CDR1 and CDR2 (germline): LGHNT, FRNRAP. The V gene end was trimmed by 2 bases and the J gene end by 1 base; junction bases not matched to a gene: 7. The CDR3: CASGLKTGVGAKNIQYF. CDR3 bases: TGTGCTAGTGGTTTGAAGACAGGGGTGGGGGCCAAAAACATTCAGTACTTC.

The chain has TRBV15 and TRBJ2-1; D gene unclear. This CDR3 is built from 16 residues. Trimming shortened V by 1 base and J by 0 bases, and 10 bases separated the two germline ends. From germline, CDR1 is LNHNV and CDR2 YYDKDF (reference sequence). The CDR3 sequence is CATSRGIALSYNEQFF. For the CDR3, the DNA is TGTGCCACCAGCAGAGGGATAGCCCTCTCCTACAATGAGCAGTTCTTC.

The chain is built from TRBV9 and TRBJ2-1, with TRBD2 matching 8 bases. This CDR3 region has 15 residues. Per the germline V gene, CDR1 is SGDLS and CDR2 is YYNGEE. The junction had 3 bases not matched to a gene; V was cut back by 4 bases and J by 0 bases. As DNA, the CDR3 is TGTGCCAGCAGCACGCGGGGGGACTCCTACAATGAGCAGTTCTTC. Its translation is CASSTRGDSYNEQFF.

This chain uses TRBV27 with TRBJ2-2; 7 nucleotides align to TRBD1. The junction had 15 bases not matched to a gene; V was cut back by 5 bases and J by 0 bases. This CDR3 spans 19 amino acids. Germline CDR1 is MNHEY and CDR2 is SMNVEV (reference sequence). In DNA, the CDR3 is TGTGCCAGCAGTCCTTTACCCCAGGATGACAGGGCGAACACCGGGGAGCTGTTTTTT. Protein sequence: CASSPLPQDDRANTGELFF.

The chain uses TRBV28 and TRBJ2-6, with D unresolved. The CDR3 is made up of 14 amino acids. Trimming took off 10 bases at V and 0 bases at J, with 10 bases between the two ends. Germline V CDR1 and CDR2: MDHEN, SYDVKM. CDR3 protein: CATFSDSGANVLTF. For the CDR3, the DNA is TGTGCCACCTTCAGCGACTCTGGGGCCAACGTCCTGACTTTC.

This clone showed up just once. The rearrangement uses TRBV5-1 and TRBJ2-1, with 10 positions matching TRBD1. J was trimmed by 6 bases and V by 4 bases; bases with no gene match: 4. The CDR3 has 14 residues. Looked up from germline, CDR1 is SGHRS and CDR2 is YFSETQ. CDR3 sequence: CASSPRDRGNEQFF. Written as DNA, the CDR3 is TGCGCCAGCAGCCCCCGGGACAGGGGCAATGAGCAGTTCTTC.

The gene calls are TRBV4-3 and TRBJ1-5; D gene ambiguous. Germline CDR1 LGHNA, CDR2 YSLEER. V lost 0 bases and J 1 base, leaving 7 bases between the germline ends. CDR3 length: 15 amino acids. As DNA, the CDR3 is TGCGCCAGCAGCCAAGAAGCAGGCAGCAATCAGCCCCAGCATTTT. This translates into CASSQEAGSNQPQHF.

V is TRBV6-4 and J is TRBJ1-1; no clear D. Germline V gene sequence: CDR1 MRHNA, CDR2 SNTAGT. V was clipped by 7 bases and J by 3 bases, with 21 bases between them. This CDR3 has 16 residues. The CDR3 DNA reads TGTGCCAGCACCCACCTGTTCGCGGGATCATACACTGAAGCTTTCTTT. Its protein product is CASTHLFAGSYTEAFF.

The rearrangement joins TRBV27 to TRBJ2-5, with D possibly matching TRBD1 (5 bases). Per germline, CDR1 MNHEY and CDR2 SMNVEV (reference sequence). The CDR3 is made up of 16 amino acids. V was clipped by 6 bases and J by 3 bases, with 20 bases between them. The CDR3 spells CASRAQVRTDKETQYF. The CDR3 DNA reads TGTGCCAGCAGAGCCCAGGTGAGGACGGACAAAGAGACCCAGTACTTC.